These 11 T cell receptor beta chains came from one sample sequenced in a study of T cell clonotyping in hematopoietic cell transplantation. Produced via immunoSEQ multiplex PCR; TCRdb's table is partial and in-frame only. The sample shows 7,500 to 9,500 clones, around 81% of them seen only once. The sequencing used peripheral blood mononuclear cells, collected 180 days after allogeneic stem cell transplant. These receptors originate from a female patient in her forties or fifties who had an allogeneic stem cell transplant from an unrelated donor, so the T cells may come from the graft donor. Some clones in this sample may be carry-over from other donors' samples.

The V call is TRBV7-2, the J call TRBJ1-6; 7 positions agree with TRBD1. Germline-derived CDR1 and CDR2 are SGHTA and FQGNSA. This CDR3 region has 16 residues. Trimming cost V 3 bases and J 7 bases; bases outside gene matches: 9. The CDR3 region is CASSLRGRGRNSPLHF. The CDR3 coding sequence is TGTGCCAGCAGCTTGAGGGGGCGCGGGAGGAATTCACCCCTCCACTTT. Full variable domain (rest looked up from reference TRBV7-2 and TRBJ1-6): GAGVSQSPSNKVTEKGKDVELRCDPISGHTALYWYRQSLGQGLEFLIYFQGNSAPDKSGLPSDRFSAERTGGSVSTLTIQRTQQEDSAVYLCASSLRGRGRNSPLHFGNGTRLTVT.

Written as DNA, the CDR3 is TGTGCCAGCAGTCCTGACAGGAGTGGTCTCGGGGCCAACGTCCTGACTTTC. It is translated as CASSPDRSGLGANVLTF. The chain is built from TRBV2 and TRBJ2-6; a weak D match, TRBD1 (6 bases). Germline CDR1 SNHLY, CDR2 FYNNEI. Deletions cut 5 bases from V and 4 bases from J, with 18 bases between. This CDR3 region has 17 residues.

CDR3 amino acids: CASSLTSGSTDTQYF. The DNA of the CDR3 is TGTGCCAGCAGCTTGACTAGCGGGAGCACAGATACGCAGTATTTT. The chain is built from TRBV11-2 and TRBJ2-3, with 10 bases identical to TRBD2. The germline CDR1 and CDR2 sequences are SGHAT and FQNNGV. The CDR3 is 15 amino acids. Trimming at V came to 3 bases and at J to 0 bases, leaving 0 bases not matched to a gene.

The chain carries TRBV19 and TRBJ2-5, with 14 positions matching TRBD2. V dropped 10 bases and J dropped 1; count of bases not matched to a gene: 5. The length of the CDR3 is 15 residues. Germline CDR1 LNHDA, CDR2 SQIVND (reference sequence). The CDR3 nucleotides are TGTGCCACTCGGACTAGCGGGAGGCCCCAAGAGACCCAGTACTTC. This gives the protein CATRTSGRPQETQYF.

The chain's CDR3 is CASSDRWDQPQHF. CDR3 DNA: TGTGCCAGCAGTGATCGTTGGGATCAGCCCCAGCATTTT. The chain combines TRBV6-1 with TRBJ1-5; D not resolved. The CDR3 loop spans 13 amino acids. V was pared by 3 bases and J by 5 bases, with 8 bases between. CDR1 is MNHNS, CDR2 SASEGT, per germline.

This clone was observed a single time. The CDR3 sequence: CASSLAGVYNEQFF. Written as DNA, the CDR3 is TGTGCCAGCAGTTTAGCTGGGGTTTACAATGAGCAGTTCTTC. The chain combines TRBV28 with TRBJ2-1; D not certain. The germline V and J ends were trimmed by 2 bases and 4 bases, with 9 bases remaining between them. CDR1 is MDHEN, CDR2 SYDVKM, per germline. This CDR3 is 14 amino acids long.

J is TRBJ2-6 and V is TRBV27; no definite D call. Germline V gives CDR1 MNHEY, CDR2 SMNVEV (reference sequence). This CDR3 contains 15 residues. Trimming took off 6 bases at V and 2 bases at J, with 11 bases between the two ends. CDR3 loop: CASSTQPTGANVLTF. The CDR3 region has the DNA TGTGCCAGCAGCACCCAACCCACTGGGGCCAACGTCCTGACTTTC.

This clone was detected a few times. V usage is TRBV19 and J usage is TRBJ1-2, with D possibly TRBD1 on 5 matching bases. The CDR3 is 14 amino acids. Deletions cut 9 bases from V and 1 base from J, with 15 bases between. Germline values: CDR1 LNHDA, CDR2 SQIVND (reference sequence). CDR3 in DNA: TGTGCCAGCACATGGGGGTTGGATAACTATGGCTACACCTTC. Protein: CASTWGLDNYGYTF.

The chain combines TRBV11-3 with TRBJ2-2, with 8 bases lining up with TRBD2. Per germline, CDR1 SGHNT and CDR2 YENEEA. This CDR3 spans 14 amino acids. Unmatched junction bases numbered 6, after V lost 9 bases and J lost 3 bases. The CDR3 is CASRMTSDTGELFF. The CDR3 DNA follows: TGTGCCAGTAGGATGACTAGCGACACCGGGGAGCTGTTTTTT.

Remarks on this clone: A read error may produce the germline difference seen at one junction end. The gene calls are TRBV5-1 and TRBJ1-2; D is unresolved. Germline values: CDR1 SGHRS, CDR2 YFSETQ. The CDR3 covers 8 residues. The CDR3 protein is CASSSVPF. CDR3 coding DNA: TGCGCCAGCAGCTCCGTCCCCTTC.

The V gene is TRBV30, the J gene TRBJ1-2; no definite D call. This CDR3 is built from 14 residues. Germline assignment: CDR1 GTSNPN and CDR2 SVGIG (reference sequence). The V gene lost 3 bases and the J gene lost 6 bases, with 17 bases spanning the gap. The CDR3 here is CAWSDLRTPNGYTF. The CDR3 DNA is TGTGCCTGGAGCGACTTACGGACCCCCAATGGCTACACCTTC. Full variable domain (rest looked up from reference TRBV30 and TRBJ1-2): SQTIHQWPATLVQPVGSPLSLECTVEGTSNPNLYWYRQAAGRGLQLLFYSVGIGQISSEVPQNLSASRPQDRQFILSSKKLLLSDSGFYLCAWSDLRTPNGYTFGSGTRLTVV.